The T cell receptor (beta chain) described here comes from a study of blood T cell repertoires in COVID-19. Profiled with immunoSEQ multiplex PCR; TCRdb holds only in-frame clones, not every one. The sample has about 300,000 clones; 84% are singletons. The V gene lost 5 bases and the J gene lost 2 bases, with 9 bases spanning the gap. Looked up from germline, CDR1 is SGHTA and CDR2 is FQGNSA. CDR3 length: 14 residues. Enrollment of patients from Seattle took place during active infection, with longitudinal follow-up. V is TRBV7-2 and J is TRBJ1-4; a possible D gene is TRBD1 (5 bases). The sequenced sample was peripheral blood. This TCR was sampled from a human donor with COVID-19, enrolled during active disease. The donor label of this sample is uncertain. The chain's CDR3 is CASSRDSTNEKLFF. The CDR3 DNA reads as TGTGCCAGCAGCCGTGACAGTACTAATGAAAAACTGTTTTTT.